This entry describes one T cell receptor beta chain. Its antigen is currently unknown. Sequence at one end of the junction differs from germline and may be a read error. The data belong to a study of blood T cells in healthy people across ages. Study details: With template switching, about one barcoded beta molecule was captured per two T cells.

Regarding the study as a whole: Naive CD4+ cells and diversity were both higher in long-lived donors than in aged donors. Researchers judged that diversity estimates from one million T cells fell short of true values.

Germline CDR1 reads SGHRS; CDR2 reads YFSETQ. The CDR3 runs to 16 residues. A second PCR of about 7 to 12 cycles used a sample-barcoded 5' primer and a J-beta primer mix. Each of the cDNA molecules was tagged by a template-switch adaptor with 12 random nucleotides. TCRdb re-analysed the 5' RACE reads in MiXCR, keeping a single row per CDR3 protein. Found here are about 1,500,000 distinct CDR3 sequences, 28% of them singletons; the top ten hold 7.7%. This receptor was obtained from a woman in her twenties or thirties in good health. The sequenced sample was blood. The V gene is TRBV5-1, the J gene TRBJ2-1; TRBD1 matches at 7 bases. CDR3 protein: CASNLSPGGNYNEQFF. Written as DNA, the CDR3 is TGCGCCAGCAACTTGTCCCCAGGGGGAAACTACAATGAGCAGTTCTTC. The variable domain in full, completed from reference TRBV5-1 and TRBJ2-1, reads KAGVTQTPRYLIKTRGQQVTLSCSPISGHRSVSWYQQTPGQGLQFLFEYFSETQRNKGNFPGRFSGRQFSNSRSEMNVSTLELGDSALYLCASNLSPGGNYNEQFFGPGTRLTVL.